The 20 T cell receptor beta chains below were found in one sample sequenced in a study of early T cells in non-severe SARS-CoV-2 infection. TCRdb reanalysed the 5' RACE reads using MiXCR and keeps one entry per CDR3 protein. This table holds more than 65,000 distinct CDR3 sequences, over 3.5% found once. The sequencing here drew on whole blood, taken at baseline. Receptors originate from an adult who was a healthcare worker with PCR-confirmed SARS-CoV-2 infection or an uninfected control (not recorded which). The donor label of this sample is uncertain.

There are many counts of this clonotype. This chain links TRBV29-1 with TRBJ2-7, with D perhaps being TRBD1 or TRBD2 (5 bases each). The germline V gene encodes CDR1 SQVTM and CDR2 ANQGSEA. The CDR3 sequence is 11 residues long. Trimming removed 5 bases at V and 5 bases at J, with 10 bases between. The chain's CDR3 is CSVPLGHEQYF. CDR3 sequence (DNA): TGCAGCGTTCCCCTGGGACACGAGCAGTACTTC.

The chain uses TRBV5-1 and TRBJ2-1; D assignment may be TRBD1 or TRBD2 (5 bases each). The CDR3 is made up of 16 amino acids. The ends were cut back, 2 bases at V and 5 bases at J, with 17 bases in the middle. CDR1 and CDR2 (germline): SGHRS, YFSETQ. The CDR3 DNA follows: TGCGCCAGCAGCTTCCGGGTGGCAGGGAGAGACAATGAGCAGTTCTTC. It translates to CASSFRVAGRDNEQFF.

This clonotype occurred many times. The junction shows a germline mismatch at one end, possibly a read error. The chain combines TRBV7-7 with TRBJ2-1; TRBD2 aligns across 8 bases. The length of the CDR3 is 14 residues. Germline CDR1 SSHAT, CDR2 FNYEAQ (reference sequence). This CDR3 is CASSSTGTSNEQFF. The CDR3 DNA reads as TGTGCTAGCAGCTCCACGGGGACTAGCAATGAGCAGTTCTTC.

By share, this clonotype ranks as medium-sized (0.01 to 0.1%). This rearrangement joins TRBV20-1 to TRBJ2-1; maybe TRBD2 (5 bases). The germline V gene encodes CDR1 DFQATT and CDR2 SNEGSKA (reference sequence). Trimming took 0 bases from V and 7 from J, leaving 7 bases between them. The CDR3 sequence is 12 residues long. CDR3 DNA sequence: TGCAGTGCTAGAGAGGGAGAAAATGAGCAGTTCTTC. Translated: CSAREGENEQFF.

This clonotype was counted at least ten times. This chain connects TRBV5-6 to TRBJ2-7; TRBD2 matches at 8 bases. Trimming cost V 2 bases and J 3 bases; bases outside gene matches: 4. The CDR3 runs 14 residues. CDR1 is SGHDT and CDR2 is YYEEEE in the germline V gene. CDR3 in DNA: TGTGCCAGCAGCTTTAGCGGGACCAGCTACGAGCAGTACTTC. This gives the protein CASSFSGTSYEQYF.

In its sample, this clonotype was seen a few times. The chain combines TRBV18 with TRBJ2-7; D is unclear. Trimming took 0 bases from V and 2 from J, leaving 14 bases between them. The CDR3 has 16 amino acids. Germline V gene lookup returns CDR1 KGHSH and CDR2 LQKENI. The CDR3 DNA sequence: TGTGCCAGCTCACCACCGAGACGGCTCCTTACCTACGAGCAGTACTTC. This sequence encodes CASSPPRRLLTYEQYF.

As to this clonotype: Possible read error: a much larger clone is one base away. Given the absence of the conserved phenylalanine or tryptophan at the CDR3 end, a read error is likely. The chain has TRBV12-3 or TRBV12-4 and TRBJ2-7; unclear D gene. Trimming took 5 bases from V and 3 from J, leaving 11 bases between them. The CDR3 extends over 13 amino acids. CDR3: CASSPIAGYEQYY. DNA of the CDR3: TGTGCCAGCAGTCCAATCGCAGGCTACGAGCAGTACTAC.

The chain is built from TRBV6-5 and TRBJ1-3; tentative D call: TRBD1 (5 bases). This CDR3 is built from 15 residues. Per the germline V gene, CDR1 is MNHEY and CDR2 is SVGAGI. V was cut by 2 bases and J by 0 bases, with 8 bases left in between. CDR3 in amino acids: CASSYRGHSGNTIYF. Here the CDR3 DNA reads TGTGCCAGCAGTTACAGGGGCCACTCTGGAAACACCATATATTTT.

A few counts support this clonotype. This chain connects TRBV7-8 to TRBJ2-7, with 15 bases identical to TRBD2. This CDR3 region has 14 residues. The V segment lost 5 bases and the J segment 7 bases; nucleotides outside the gene matches: 3. CDR1 and CDR2 from the germline V gene are SGHVS and FQNEAQ. CDR3 protein: CASSPGLAGGEQYF. CDR3 nucleotides: TGTGCCAGCAGCCCGGGACTAGCGGGGGGAGAGCAGTACTTC.

The V and J genes are TRBV15 and TRBJ2-2, with D unclear. The CDR3 spans 13 residues. CDR1 LNHNV and CDR2 YYDKDF come from the germline V gene (reference sequence). Trimming removed 3 bases at V and 7 bases at J, with 9 bases between. Written as DNA, the CDR3 is TGTGCCACCAGCAGTAGGCGCGACGGGGAGCTGTTTTTT. Translation: CATSSRRDGELFF.

This clonotype was found many times. This chain joins TRBV19 and TRBJ2-7, with TRBD1 matching 9 bases. The CDR3 contains 12 residues. V was pared by 9 bases and J by 3 bases, with 3 bases of the junction left unmatched. Germline CDR1 is LNHDA and CDR2 is SQIVND (reference sequence). CDR3 loop: CASGQGIYEQYF. CDR3 nucleotides: TGTGCCAGCGGACAGGGGATCTACGAGCAGTACTTC.

Many counts were recorded for this clonotype. This sequence joins TRBV6-5 and TRBJ1-2; 9 bases are a match to TRBD1. Germline V gene lookup returns CDR1 MNHEY and CDR2 SVGAGI. The CDR3 sequence is 17 residues long. Losses at the gene ends were 1 base for V and 2 bases for J; bases not matched to a gene: 8. The CDR3 is CASSYCNRDRVNYGYTF. The CDR3 nucleotides read TGTGCCAGCAGTTACTGCAACCGGGACAGGGTGAACTATGGCTACACCTTC.

In this sample, this clonotype turned up many times. This sequence joins TRBV7-2 and TRBJ1-2; tentatively, D is TRBD1 (5 bases). Germline CDR1 is SGHTA and CDR2 is FQGNSA. This CDR3 contains 14 residues. V lost 5 bases and J 2 bases, leaving 12 bases between the germline ends. The CDR3 here is CASSPGRTNYGYTF. The DNA of the CDR3 is TGTGCCAGCAGCCCGGGACGGACCAACTATGGCTACACCTTC.

This clonotype was counted only a few times. A much larger clonotype is one base distant, so this may be a read error. The chain uses TRBV11-2 and TRBJ2-1; D gene uncertain. This CDR3 comprises 15 residues. The germline V and J ends were trimmed by 5 bases and 0 bases, with 11 bases remaining between them. The germline gives CDR1 SGHAT, CDR2 FQNNGV. The CDR3 sequence is CASSPRTNSYNEQFF. The CDR3 coding sequence is TGTGCCAGCAGCCCGAGGACGAACTCCTACAATGAGCAGTTCTTC.

This clonotype was picked up many times. The chain couples TRBV7-8 to TRBJ2-7; TRBD2 matches 11 bases. The V segment lost 5 bases and the J segment 1 base; nucleotides outside the gene matches: 4. This CDR3 is built from 15 residues. Germline assignment: CDR1 SGHVS and CDR2 FQNEAQ. The CDR3 sequence: CASSGTSGGSYEQYF. The CDR3 DNA follows: TGTGCCAGCAGCGGAACTAGCGGGGGATCCTACGAGCAGTACTTC.

This clonotype was observed a handful of times. This chain joins TRBV6-1 and TRBJ1-2; D not resolved. The germline CDR1 and CDR2 sequences are MNHNS and SASEGT. The CDR3 totals 11 residues. V was clipped by 4 bases and J by 7 bases, with 7 bases between them. As DNA, the CDR3 is TGTGCCAGCAGTGCGGTAGGTGGCTACACCTTC. As protein: CASSAVGGYTF.

This clonotype was seen ten or more times. The V gene is TRBV6-5, the J gene TRBJ1-5; TRBD1 aligns across 7 bases. The CDR3 is 15 amino acids. In germline, CDR1 is MNHEY, CDR2 SVGAGI. The ends lost 6 bases at V and 2 bases at J; junction bases unmatched: 7. CDR3 protein: CASRTTGDGNQPQHF. DNA for the CDR3: TGTGCCAGCAGGACCACAGGGGATGGCAATCAGCCCCAGCATTTT.

This clonotype was seen a handful of times. The chain combines TRBV7-9 with TRBJ1-4, with 8 positions matching TRBD1. V trimming: 1 base; J trimming: 6 bases; junction bases outside the gene matches: 1. CDR3 length equals 14 residues. Germline lookup yields CDR1 SEHNR and CDR2 FQNEAQ (reference sequence). This CDR3 is CASSLVDRDEKLFF. The CDR3 nucleotides read TGTGCCAGCAGCTTAGTGGACAGGGATGAAAAACTGTTTTTT.

This clonotype has ten or more counts. CDR3 nucleotides: TGTGCCAGCAGCTTAGTAGGGACAGGGAAGTACAATGAGCAGTTCTTC. Translation gives CASSLVGTGKYNEQFF. The V call is TRBV7-2, the J call TRBJ2-1, with 9 bases aligning to TRBD1. Trimming at V came to 1 base and at J to 4 bases, leaving 5 bases not matched to a gene. Germline V gene data show CDR1 as SGHTA and CDR2 as FQGNSA. The CDR3 totals 16 residues.

The chain couples TRBV7-9 to TRBJ1-4; no reliable D call. Trimming took 2 bases from V and 0 from J, leaving 10 bases between them. This CDR3 comprises 16 residues. Germline lookup yields CDR1 SEHNR and CDR2 FQNEAQ (reference sequence). The CDR3 loop reads CASSLKWGSTNEKLFF. As DNA, the CDR3 is TGTGCCAGCAGCTTAAAGTGGGGTTCAACTAATGAAAAACTGTTTTTT.